These 14 T cell receptor beta chains came from one sample sequenced in a study of T cell responses to AZD1222 COVID-19 vaccine (TCRdb year 2021). Libraries were prepared through the immunoSEQ multiplex PCR assay. TCRdb took over this immuneACCESS table, retaining in-frame rearrangements with V and J assigned. Such tables are incomplete; in checked studies, under half of the missing clones stem from an unresolved V gene, and the remainder is unexplained. The sample includes 75,000 to 100,000 clones, with 90% to 95% observed a single time. Roughly 13% of the sample comes from the top ten. The sample's time point label is to be understood as: baseline before first vaccination. This specimen was peripheral blood, taken on day 0 of AZD1222 vaccination. These receptors originate from an adult in good health.

The V call is TRBV6-5, the J call TRBJ2-7, with D possibly being TRBD1 (6 bases). The CDR3 consists of 14 residues. Germline V gene data show CDR1 as MNHEY and CDR2 as SVGAGI. Between the trimmed V and J ends, which lost 6 bases and 0 bases, there was a span of 12 bases. CDR3 region: CASRPVDSSYEQYF. CDR3 DNA: TGTGCCAGCAGGCCAGTGGACAGCTCCTACGAGCAGTACTTC.

The J gene is TRBJ1-5, the V gene TRBV7-8, with D hard to call. The CDR3 is made up of 15 amino acids. Germline loops: CDR1 SGHVS, CDR2 FQNEAQ. Trimming left V 5 bases short and J 6 bases short, with 17 bases between. CDR3 region: CASSPLIGSGQPQHF. The CDR3 coding sequence is TGTGCCAGCAGCCCTCTAATTGGATCTGGTCAGCCCCAGCATTTT.

V and J are TRBV27 and TRBJ1-1; D gene uncertain. The CDR3 is made up of 14 amino acids. CDR1 and CDR2 (germline): MNHEY, SMNVEV (reference sequence). Trimming pared 5 bases from V and 1 base from J, leaving 11 bases between. CDR3 coding DNA: TGTGCCAGCAGTCCCTCGGGCCGGAACACTGAAGCTTTCTTT. Translating gives CASSPSGRNTEAFF.

J is TRBJ2-7 and V is TRBV5-4; possibly TRBD1 for D (6 bases). V was trimmed by 5 bases and J by 2 bases, leaving 20 bases between them. This CDR3 spans 16 amino acids. From germline, CDR1 is SGHNT and CDR2 YYREEE (reference sequence). The CDR3 nucleotides read TGTGCCAGCAGTTATGCTCCCAGGGGAAAAGCCTACGAGCAGTACTTC. This gives the protein CASSYAPRGKAYEQYF.

CDR3 region: CASSHLPTGGKGEQYF. The CDR3 DNA follows: TGTGCCAGCAGCCACCTACCGACAGGGGGGAAGGGCGAGCAGTACTTC. The rearrangement joins TRBV7-9 to TRBJ2-7; TRBD1 matches 9 bases. The J segment lost 6 bases and the V segment lost 5 bases, leaving 14 bases of the junction unmatched. The CDR3 runs 16 residues. Germline V gene data show CDR1 as SEHNR and CDR2 as FQNEAQ (reference sequence). Full variable domain (missing parts from reference TRBV7-9 and TRBJ2-7): DTGVSQNPRHKITKRGQNVTFRCDPISEHNRLYWYRQTLGQGPEFLTYFQNEAQLEKSRLLSDRFSAERPKGSFSTLEIQRTEQGDSAMYLCASSHLPTGGKGEQYFGPGTRLTVT.

This chain connects TRBV14 to TRBJ1-1; 9 positions agree with TRBD1. The V segment lost 5 bases and the J segment 4 bases; nucleotides outside the gene matches: 8. This CDR3 contains 15 residues. CDR1 and CDR2 (germline): SGHDN, FVKESK. CDR3 DNA: TGTGCCAGCAGCGACCGGACAGGGGTAATCACTGAAGCTTTCTTT. Translating it yields CASSDRTGVITEAFF.

This sequence joins TRBV28 and TRBJ1-5; D gene uncertain. Germline V lookup: CDR1 MDHEN, CDR2 SYDVKM. CDR3 size: 14 residues. V lost 7 bases to trimming and J lost 2 bases, with 12 bases between them. The CDR3 loop reads CASTLVTRNQPQHF. CDR3 DNA sequence: TGTGCCAGCACCCTGGTCACTCGCAATCAGCCCCAGCATTTT.

The chain uses TRBV19 and TRBJ2-3, with TRBD2 as a possible D gene (5 bases). V was cut by 6 bases and J by 5 bases, with 18 bases left in between. The CDR3 runs to 15 residues. Germline CDR1 reads LNHDA; CDR2 reads SQIVND (reference sequence). The CDR3 spells CASRSETRRGDTQYF. CDR3 DNA sequence: TGTGCCAGTAGAAGTGAGACTCGACGGGGAGATACGCAGTATTTT.

As regards this clone: An end of the junction does not agree with germline; a read error may underlie this. The CDR3 DNA reads as TGTGCTAGCAGCTTCGGGACCCTGGGTGGAGAGACCCAGTACTTC. Encoded protein: CASSFGTLGGETQYF. The chain uses TRBV7-7 and TRBJ2-5; D may match TRBD1 or TRBD2 (5 bases each). CDR1 is SSHAT and CDR2 is FNYEAQ in the germline V gene (reference sequence). The CDR3 has 15 residues.

The chain couples TRBV5-6 to TRBJ2-7; 10 bases map to TRBD2. J gave up 5 bases and V 4 bases, and 3 bases lay outside the gene matches. Per the germline V gene, CDR1 is SGHDT and CDR2 is YYEEEE. The CDR3 spans 13 residues. The CDR3 DNA reads as TGTGCCAGCAGCCGAGCGGGAGGGGACGAGCAGTACTTC. Translation gives CASSRAGGDEQYF.

The chain employs TRBV4-1 and TRBJ2-7; unclear D gene. Germline V gene data show CDR1 as MGHRA and CDR2 as YSYEKL. The CDR3 runs 12 residues. V was trimmed by 3 bases and J by 5 bases, leaving 8 bases between them. This CDR3 is CASSHPHHEQYF. The CDR3, as DNA: TGCGCCAGCAGCCACCCGCACCACGAGCAGTACTTC.

V and J are TRBV19 and TRBJ1-5; D may be TRBD1 (5 bases). The CDR3 has 13 amino acids. V was trimmed by 4 bases and J by 6 bases, leaving 10 bases between them. Germline-derived CDR1 and CDR2 are LNHDA and SQIVND (reference sequence). The CDR3 reads CASSTIGGQPQHF. CDR3 DNA sequence: TGTGCCAGTAGTACCATCGGGGGTCAGCCCCAGCATTTT.

This chain joins TRBV5-1 and TRBJ2-2; no firm D call. V was clipped by 1 base and J by 3 bases, with 10 bases between them. Germline V gives CDR1 SGHRS, CDR2 YFSETQ. This CDR3 region has 15 residues. For the CDR3, the DNA is TGCGCCAGCAGCTTGTCCTGGGAACACACCGGGGAGCTGTTTTTT. Residues: CASSLSWEHTGELFF.

This clone was counted once. The chain uses TRBV27 and TRBJ2-1; 8 bases agree with TRBD2. V was clipped by 6 bases and J by 0 bases; unmatched bases: 10. This CDR3 has 17 residues. Per the germline V gene, CDR1 is MNHEY and CDR2 is SMNVEV (reference sequence). For the CDR3, the DNA is TGTGCCAGCAGCCCAACTAGCGGACTAAGCTCCTACAATGAGCAGTTCTTC. It encodes CASSPTSGLSSYNEQFF.